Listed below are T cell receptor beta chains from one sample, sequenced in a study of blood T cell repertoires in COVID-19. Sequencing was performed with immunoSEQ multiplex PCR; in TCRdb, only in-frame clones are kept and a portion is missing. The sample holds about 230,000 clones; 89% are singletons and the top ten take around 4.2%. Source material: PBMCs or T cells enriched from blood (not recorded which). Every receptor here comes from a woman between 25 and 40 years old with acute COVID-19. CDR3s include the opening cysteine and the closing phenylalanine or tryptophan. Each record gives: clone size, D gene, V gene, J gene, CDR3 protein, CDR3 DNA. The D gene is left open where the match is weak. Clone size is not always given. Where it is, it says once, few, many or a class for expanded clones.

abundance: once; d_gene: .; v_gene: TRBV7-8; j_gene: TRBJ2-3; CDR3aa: CASSFDSGWGGAGTDTQYF; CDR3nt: TGTGCCAGCAGTTTTGACTCAGGATGGGGCGGGGCTGGCACAGATACGCAGTATTTT
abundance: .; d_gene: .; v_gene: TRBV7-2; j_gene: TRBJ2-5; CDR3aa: CASSRGTQETQYF; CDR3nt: TGTGCCAGCTCCCGGGGGACGCAAGAGACCCAGTACTTC
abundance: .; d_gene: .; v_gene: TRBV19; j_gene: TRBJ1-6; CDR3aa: CASSTWGGKSSYNSPLHF; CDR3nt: TGTGCCAGTAGTACCTGGGGGGGGAAAAGCTCCTATAATTCACCCCTCCACTTT
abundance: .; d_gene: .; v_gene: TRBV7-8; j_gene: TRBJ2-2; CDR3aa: CASSRTQNTGELFF; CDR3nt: TGTGCCAGCAGCCGGACTCAGAACACCGGGGAGCTGTTTTTT
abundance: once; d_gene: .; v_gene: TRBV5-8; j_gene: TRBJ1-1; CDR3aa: CASSPGQLTEAFF; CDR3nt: TGTGCCAGCAGCCCCGGACAGCTCACTGAAGCTTTCTTT
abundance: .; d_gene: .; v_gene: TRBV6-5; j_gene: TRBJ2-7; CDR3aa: CASSRQVSYEQYF; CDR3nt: TGTGCCAGCAGTAGACAGGTCTCCTACGAGCAGTACTTC
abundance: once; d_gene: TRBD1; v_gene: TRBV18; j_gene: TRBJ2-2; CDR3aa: CASSLRRAGGIDTGELFF; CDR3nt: TGTGCCAGCTCATTGCGGAGGGCAGGGGGCATCGACACCGGGGAGCTGTTTTTT
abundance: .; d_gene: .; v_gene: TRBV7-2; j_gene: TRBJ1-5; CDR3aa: CASSLAQNQPQHF; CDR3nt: TGTGCCAGCAGCTTAGCACAGAATCAGCCCCAGCATTTT
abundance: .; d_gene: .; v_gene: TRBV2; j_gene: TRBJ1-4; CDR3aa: CARGGRDTTTHNEKLFF; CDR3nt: TGTGCCAGGGGGGGACGGGATACAACTACCCATAATGAAAAACTGTTTTTT
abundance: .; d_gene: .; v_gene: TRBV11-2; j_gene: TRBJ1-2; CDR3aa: CASSLGHKDKYYGYTF; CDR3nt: TGTGCCAGCAGCTTAGGCCATAAGGACAAATACTATGGCTACACCTTC
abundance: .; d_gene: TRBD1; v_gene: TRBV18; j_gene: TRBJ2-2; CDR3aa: CASSLEGARDTGELFF; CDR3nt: TGTGCCAGCTCTCTAGAGGGGGCGCGCGACACCGGGGAGCTGTTTTTT
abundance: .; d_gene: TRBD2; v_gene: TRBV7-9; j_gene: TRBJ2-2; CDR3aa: CASSFFSGGLNTGELFF; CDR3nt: TGTGCCAGCAGCTTTTTTAGCGGGGGGCTAAACACCGGGGAGCTGTTTTTT
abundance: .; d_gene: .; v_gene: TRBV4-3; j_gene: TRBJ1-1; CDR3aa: CASSQELRGGGLNTEAFF; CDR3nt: TGCGCCAGCAGCCAAGAACTGAGGGGGGGAGGGCTGAACACTGAAGCTTTCTTT